These T cell receptor beta chains were read from a single sample in a study of sequential checkpoint blockade in melanoma. Assay: immunoSEQ multiplex PCR; the TCRdb copy retains only in-frame clones and omits some. The sample yields about 5,700 clones, roughly 21% seen once. The sample here was tumor tissue (inferred from file names), taken from a patient given nivolumab and ipilimumab in sequence. The origin of the receptors is a human donor with melanoma. CDR3s include the opening cysteine and the closing phenylalanine or tryptophan. The order of the fields is clone size, V gene, D gene, J gene, CDR3 protein, CDR3 DNA. D genes are given only for firm matches. Clone size is given for some rows only: seen once, a few or many times, or a class if the clone is expanded.

>many|TRBV6-8|NA|TRBJ2-3
CASRVTRSTDTQYF
TGTGCCAGCAGGGTGACACGGTCCACAGATACGCAGTATTTT
>large|TRBV6-8|NA|TRBJ1-4
CASSLGRAGEKLFF
TGTGCCAGCAGTCTGGGGCGGGCTGGAGAAAAACTGTTTTTT
>medium-sized|TRBV28|NA|TRBJ2-5
CASSPGWRLGETQYF
TGTGCCAGCAGCCCTGGTTGGAGGCTAGGGGAGACCCAGTACTTC
>NA|TRBV15|NA|TRBJ2-3
CATSRPGTSIYPDTQYF
TGTGCCACCAGCAGGCCCGGGACTTCGATCTATCCAGATACGCAGTATTTT
>few|TRBV11-3|TRBD2|TRBJ2-3
CASSFEVGGGHRDTQYF
TGTGCCAGCAGCTTTGAAGTGGGCGGGGGGCATAGAGATACGCAGTATTTT
>NA|TRBV9|NA|TRBJ1-1
CASKGEGPEAFF
TGTGCCAGTAAAGGGGAAGGCCCTGAAGCTTTCTTT
>once|TRBV19|NA|TRBJ2-6
CASSPVFHSGANVLTF
TGTGCCAGTAGTCCGGTATTCCACTCTGGGGCCAACGTCCTGACTTTC
>few|TRBV16|NA|TRBJ2-1
CASSPVARPPYNEQFF
TGTGCCAGCAGCCCGGTGGCTAGACCCCCTTACAATGAGCAGTTCTTC
>medium-sized|TRBV5-1|NA|TRBJ2-2
CASSLLAGAGELFF
TGCGCCAGCAGCTTGTTGGCAGGGGCCGGGGAGCTGTTTTTT
>few|TRBV19|TRBD1|TRBJ1-2
CASSIPGQGRNYGYTF
TGTGCCAGTAGTATTCCAGGACAGGGGAGGAACTATGGCTACACCTTC
>NA|TRBV2|NA|TRBJ1-2
CASSDLVRVGGYTF
TGTGCCAGCAGTGATTTGGTTAGGGTTGGTGGCTACACCTTC
>NA|TRBV10-2|NA|TRBJ2-2
CASVSAVNTGELFF
TGCGCCAGCGTATCGGCAGTTAACACCGGGGAGCTGTTTTTT
>few|TRBV19|TRBD2|TRBJ2-1
CASRASGRAGAYNEQFF
TGTGCCAGTAGGGCTAGCGGGAGGGCCGGGGCCTACAATGAGCAGTTCTTC
>few|TRBV30|NA|TRBJ2-1
CAWSVRGFSYNEQFF
TGTGCCTGGAGTGTACGAGGGTTCTCCTACAATGAGCAGTTCTTC
>few|TRBV28|TRBD2|TRBJ2-1
CASSTSWSGVTAYNEQFF
TGTGCCAGCAGTACGTCATGGAGCGGGGTCACTGCCTACAATGAGCAGTTCTTC
>few|TRBV12-2|NA|TRBJ2-1
CATRRGSNYNEQFF
TGTGCCACCCGACGGGGGTCCAATTACAATGAGCAGTTCTTC
>few|TRBV6-8|NA|TRBJ1-1
CASTLGQSNTEAFF
TGTGCCAGCACTTTAGGACAGTCTAACACTGAAGCTTTCTTT
>medium-sized|TRBV6-8|NA|TRBJ1-5
CASSSPGGWDNQPQHF
TGTGCCAGCAGTTCCCCCGGGGGATGGGACAATCAGCCCCAGCATTTT
>large|TRBV18|NA|TRBJ1-1
CASSPQGPIRGTEAFF
TGTGCCAGCTCACCCCAGGGCCCAATCAGGGGCACTGAAGCTTTCTTT
>few|TRBV29-1|NA|TRBJ2-2
CSVARINTGELFF
TGCAGCGTTGCCCGCATCAACACCGGGGAGCTGTTTTTT
>few|TRBV6-8|NA|TRBJ2-2
CASSYGSGELFF
TGTGCCAGCAGTTACGGGTCCGGGGAGCTGTTTTTT
>few|TRBV6-8|TRBD1|TRBJ2-7
CAISEMGQGAGEQYF
TGTGCCATCAGCGAAATGGGACAGGGGGCAGGCGAGCAGTACTTC
>many|TRBV7-1|TRBD1|TRBJ1-2
CASSLATGVGYTF
TGTGCCAGCAGCTTAGCGACAGGGGTCGGCTACACCTTC
>NA|TRBV18|TRBD2|TRBJ2-3
CASSSTSGSTDTQYF
TGTGCCAGCTCCTCGACTAGCGGGAGCACAGATACGCAGTATTTT
>few|TRBV9|NA|TRBJ1-2
CASSDTSGYGYTF
TGTGCCAGCAGTGACACGTCCGGCTATGGCTACACCTTC
>few|TRBV9|NA|TRBJ2-2
CASSVIPDTGELFF
TGTGCCAGCAGCGTAATCCCAGACACCGGGGAGCTGTTTTTT
>medium-sized|TRBV6-8|NA|TRBJ1-2
CASSATIGGYTF
TGTGCCAGCAGCGCAACAATCGGCGGCTACACCTTC
>many|TRBV9|NA|TRBJ2-5
CASSPLLGGVKETQYF
TGTGCCAGCAGCCCCCTCTTGGGGGGCGTGAAAGAGACCCAGTACTTC
>few|TRBV6-8|NA|TRBJ2-3
CASSYTSRDTQYF
TGTGCCAGCAGTTACACTAGCAGAGATACGCAGTATTTT